This T cell receptor beta chain was profiled in a study of PD-1 blockade in classical Hodgkin lymphoma. Study-wide findings and caveats: Lower baseline TCR diversity was reported for newly diagnosed patients than for healthy donors. The origin of the repertoire differences remains undefined, with disease activity or prior therapy as possible causes.

The data were produced by immunoSEQ multiplex PCR, yet TCRdb's version contains in-frame clones alone and is incomplete. The sample carries about 15,000 clones, approximately 90% recorded once. V was cut by 1 base and J by 3 bases, with 6 bases left in between. The CDR3 is 13 amino acids. Germline V gene lookup returns CDR1 MNHNY and CDR2 SVGAGI (reference sequence). Time point defined: newly diagnosed, previously untreated cHL patient sample. The authors compared against newly diagnosed, untreated classical Hodgkin lymphoma PBMCs. This clone appeared a single time. Its specificity is unknown. Sequencing input: peripheral blood mononuclear cells (PBMCs). This chain links TRBV6-6 with TRBJ1-1; no clear D. The clonotype comes from a human donor with classical Hodgkin lymphoma. The CDR3 bases are TGTGCCAGCAGTTACTGGTCAGACACTGAAGCTTTCTTT. Amino acid sequence: CASSYWSDTEAFF.